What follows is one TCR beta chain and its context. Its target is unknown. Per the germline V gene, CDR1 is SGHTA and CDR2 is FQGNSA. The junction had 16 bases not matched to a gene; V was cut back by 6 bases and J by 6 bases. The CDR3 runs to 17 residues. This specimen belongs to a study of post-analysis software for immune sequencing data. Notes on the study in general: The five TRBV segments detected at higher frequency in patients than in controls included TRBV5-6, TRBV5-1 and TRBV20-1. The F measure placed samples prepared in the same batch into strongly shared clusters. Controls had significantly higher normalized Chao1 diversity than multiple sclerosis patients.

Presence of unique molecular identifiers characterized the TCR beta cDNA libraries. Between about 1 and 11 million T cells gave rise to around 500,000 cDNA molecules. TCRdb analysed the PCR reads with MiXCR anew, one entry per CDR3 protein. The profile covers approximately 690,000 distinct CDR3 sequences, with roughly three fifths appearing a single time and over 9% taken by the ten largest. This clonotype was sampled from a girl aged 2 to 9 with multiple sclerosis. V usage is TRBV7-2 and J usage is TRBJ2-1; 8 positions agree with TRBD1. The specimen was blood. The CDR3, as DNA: TGTGCCAGCAGTCGCCTCAGGGGGACAGGCGAGTTCAATGAGCAGTTCTTC. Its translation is CASSRLRGTGEFNEQFF.